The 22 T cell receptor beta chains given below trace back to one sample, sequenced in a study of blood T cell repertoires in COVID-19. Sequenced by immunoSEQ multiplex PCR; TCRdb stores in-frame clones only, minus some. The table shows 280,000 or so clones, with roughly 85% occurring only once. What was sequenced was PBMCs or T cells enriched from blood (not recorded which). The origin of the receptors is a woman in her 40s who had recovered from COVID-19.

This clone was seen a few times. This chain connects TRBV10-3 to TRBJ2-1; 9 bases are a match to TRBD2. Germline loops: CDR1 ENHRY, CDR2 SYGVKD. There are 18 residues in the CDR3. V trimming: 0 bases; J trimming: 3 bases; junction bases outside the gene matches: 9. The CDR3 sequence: CAISESMASGTRYNEQFF. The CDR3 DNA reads TGTGCCATCAGTGAGTCGATGGCTAGCGGGACCCGCTACAATGAGCAGTTCTTC.

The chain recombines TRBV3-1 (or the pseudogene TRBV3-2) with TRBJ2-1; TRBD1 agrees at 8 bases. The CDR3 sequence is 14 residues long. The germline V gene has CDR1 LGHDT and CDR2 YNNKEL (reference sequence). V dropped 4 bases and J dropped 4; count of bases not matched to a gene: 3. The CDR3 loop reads CASSLGQAYNEQFF. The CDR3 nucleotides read TGTGCCAGCAGCCTGGGACAGGCTTACAATGAGCAGTTCTTC.

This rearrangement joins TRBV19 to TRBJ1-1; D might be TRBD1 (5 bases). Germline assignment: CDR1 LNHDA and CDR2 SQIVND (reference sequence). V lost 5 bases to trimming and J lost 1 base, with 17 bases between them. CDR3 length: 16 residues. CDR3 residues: CASSLLGQGPNTEAFF. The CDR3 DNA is TGTGCCAGTAGTCTCCTGGGGCAGGGCCCGAACACTGAAGCTTTCTTT.

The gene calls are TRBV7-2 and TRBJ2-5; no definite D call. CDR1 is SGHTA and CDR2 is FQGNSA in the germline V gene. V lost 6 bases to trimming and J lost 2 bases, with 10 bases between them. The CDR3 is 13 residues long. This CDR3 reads CASRLPVQETQYF. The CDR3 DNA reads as TGTGCCAGCAGGCTCCCGGTACAAGAGACCCAGTACTTC.

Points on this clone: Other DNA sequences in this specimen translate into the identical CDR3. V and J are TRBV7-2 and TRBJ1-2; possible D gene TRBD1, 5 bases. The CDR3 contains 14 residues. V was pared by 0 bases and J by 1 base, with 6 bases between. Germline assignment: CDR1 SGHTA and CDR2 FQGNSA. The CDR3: CASSLAQGNYGYTF. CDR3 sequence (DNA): TGTGCCAGCAGCTTAGCGCAGGGTAACTATGGCTACACCTTC.

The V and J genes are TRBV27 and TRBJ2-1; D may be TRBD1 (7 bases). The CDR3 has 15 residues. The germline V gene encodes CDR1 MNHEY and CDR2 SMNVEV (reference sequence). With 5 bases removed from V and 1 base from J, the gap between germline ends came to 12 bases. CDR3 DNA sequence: TGTGCCAGCAGTCCTGCGGGACAGTCCTACAATGAGCAGTTCTTC. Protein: CASSPAGQSYNEQFF.

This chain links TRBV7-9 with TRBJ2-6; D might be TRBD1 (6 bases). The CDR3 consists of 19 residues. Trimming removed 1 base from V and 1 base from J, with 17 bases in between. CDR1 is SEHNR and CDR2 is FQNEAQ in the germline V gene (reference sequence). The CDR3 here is CASSLGAETGASGANVLTF. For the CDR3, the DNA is TGTGCCAGCAGCTTAGGGGCAGAGACAGGTGCATCTGGGGCCAACGTCCTGACTTTC.

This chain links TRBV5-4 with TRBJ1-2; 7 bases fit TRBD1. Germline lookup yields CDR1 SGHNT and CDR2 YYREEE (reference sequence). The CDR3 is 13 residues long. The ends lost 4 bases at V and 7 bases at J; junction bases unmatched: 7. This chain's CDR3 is CASSLDRVLGYTF. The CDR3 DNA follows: TGTGCCAGCAGCCTAGACAGGGTGCTTGGCTACACCTTC.

CDR3 residues: CASSPGQTNEKLFF. The DNA for the CDR3 is TGCGCCAGCAGCCCGGGACAGACTAATGAAAAACTGTTTTTT. The chain combines TRBV5-1 with TRBJ1-4; TRBD1 matches at 7 bases. With 4 bases clipped from V and 2 bases from J, the junction kept 2 bases outside the gene matches. The CDR3 runs to 14 residues. CDR1 and CDR2 (germline): SGHRS, YFSETQ.

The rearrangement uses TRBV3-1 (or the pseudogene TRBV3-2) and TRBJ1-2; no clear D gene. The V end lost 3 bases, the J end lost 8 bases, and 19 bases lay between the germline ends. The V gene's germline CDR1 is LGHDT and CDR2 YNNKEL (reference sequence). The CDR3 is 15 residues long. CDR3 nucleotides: TGTGCCAGCAGCCAGTCCGCAGGTGGGCCTCGGGGCTACACCTTC. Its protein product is CASSQSAGGPRGYTF.

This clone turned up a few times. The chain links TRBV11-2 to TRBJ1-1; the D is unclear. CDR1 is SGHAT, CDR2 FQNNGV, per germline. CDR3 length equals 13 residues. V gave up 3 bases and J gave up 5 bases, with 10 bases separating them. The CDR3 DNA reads TGTGCCAGCAGCTTTGGCCGGGGAACTGAAGCTTTCTTT. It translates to CASSFGRGTEAFF.

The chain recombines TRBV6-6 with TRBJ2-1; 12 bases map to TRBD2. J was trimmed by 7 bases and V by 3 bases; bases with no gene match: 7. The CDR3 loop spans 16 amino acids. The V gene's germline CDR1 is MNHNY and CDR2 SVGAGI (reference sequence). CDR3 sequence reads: CASSYNLAGGGNEQFF. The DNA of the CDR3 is TGTGCCAGCAGTTATAATCTAGCGGGAGGGGGGAATGAGCAGTTCTTC.

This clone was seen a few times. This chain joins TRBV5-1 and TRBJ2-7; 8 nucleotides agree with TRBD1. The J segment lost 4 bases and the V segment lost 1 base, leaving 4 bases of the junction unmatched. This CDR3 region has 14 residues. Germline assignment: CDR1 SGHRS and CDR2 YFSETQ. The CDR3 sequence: CASSLSGGRYEQYF. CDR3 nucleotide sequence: TGCGCCAGCAGCTTGTCAGGGGGCAGGTACGAGCAGTACTTC.

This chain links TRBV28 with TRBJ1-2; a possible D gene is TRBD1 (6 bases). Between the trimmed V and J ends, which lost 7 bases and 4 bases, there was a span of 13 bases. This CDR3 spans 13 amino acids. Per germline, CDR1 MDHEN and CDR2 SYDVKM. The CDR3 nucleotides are TGTGCCAGCACCCCAGGGGCTGGCTATGGCTACACCTTC. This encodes CASTPGAGYGYTF.

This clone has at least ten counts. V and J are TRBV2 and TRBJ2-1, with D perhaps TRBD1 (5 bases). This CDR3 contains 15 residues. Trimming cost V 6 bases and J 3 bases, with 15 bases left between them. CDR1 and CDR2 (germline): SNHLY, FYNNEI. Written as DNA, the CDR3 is TGTGCCAGCAGAACAAGTCAAGGGGTCTACAATGAGCAGTTCTTC. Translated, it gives CASRTSQGVYNEQFF.

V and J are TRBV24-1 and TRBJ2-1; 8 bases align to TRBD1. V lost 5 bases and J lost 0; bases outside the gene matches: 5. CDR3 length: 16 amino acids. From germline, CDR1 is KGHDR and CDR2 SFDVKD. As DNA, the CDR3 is TGTGCCACCAGTGGTGTGGACAGGGTCTCCTACAATGAGCAGTTCTTC. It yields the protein CATSGVDRVSYNEQFF.

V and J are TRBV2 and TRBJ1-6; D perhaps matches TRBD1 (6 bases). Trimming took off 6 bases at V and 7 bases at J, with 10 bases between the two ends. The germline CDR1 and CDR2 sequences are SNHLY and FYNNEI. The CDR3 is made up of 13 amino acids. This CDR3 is CASRSQGNSPLHF. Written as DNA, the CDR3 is TGTGCCAGCAGATCACAGGGAAATTCACCCCTCCACTTT.

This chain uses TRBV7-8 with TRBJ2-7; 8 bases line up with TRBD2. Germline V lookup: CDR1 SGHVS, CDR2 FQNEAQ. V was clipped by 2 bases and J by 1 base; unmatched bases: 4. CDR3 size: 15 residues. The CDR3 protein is CASSLPPSGSYEQYF. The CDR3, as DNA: TGTGCCAGCAGCTTACCCCCTAGCGGGTCCTACGAGCAGTACTTC. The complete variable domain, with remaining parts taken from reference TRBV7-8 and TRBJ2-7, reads GAGVSQSPRYKVAKRGQDVALRCDPISGHVSLFWYQQALGQGPEFLTYFQNEAQLDKSGLPSDRFFAERPEGSVSTLKIQRTQQEDSAVYLCASSLPPSGSYEQYFGPGTRLTVT.

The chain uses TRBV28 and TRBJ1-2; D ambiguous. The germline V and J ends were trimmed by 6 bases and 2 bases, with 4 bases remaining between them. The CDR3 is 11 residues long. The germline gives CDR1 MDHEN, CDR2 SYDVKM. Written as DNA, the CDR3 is TGTGCCAGCAGACAGAACTATGGCTACACCTTC. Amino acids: CASRQNYGYTF.

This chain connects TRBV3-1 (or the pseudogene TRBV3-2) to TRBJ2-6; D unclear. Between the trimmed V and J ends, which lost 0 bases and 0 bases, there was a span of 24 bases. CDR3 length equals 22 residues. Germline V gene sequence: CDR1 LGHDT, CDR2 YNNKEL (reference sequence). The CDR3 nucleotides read TGTGCCAGCAGCCAAGATCCTTATTACATACAGAAAGTCGTCTCTGGGGCCAACGTCCTGACTTTC. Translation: CASSQDPYYIQKVVSGANVLTF.

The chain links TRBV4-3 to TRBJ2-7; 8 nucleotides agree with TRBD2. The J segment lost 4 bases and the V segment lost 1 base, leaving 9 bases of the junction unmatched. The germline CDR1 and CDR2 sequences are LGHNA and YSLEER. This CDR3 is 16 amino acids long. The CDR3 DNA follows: TGCGCCAGCAGCCAAGGGGGGGGTAGCGGGGTATACGAGCAGTACTTC. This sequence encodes CASSQGGGSGVYEQYF.

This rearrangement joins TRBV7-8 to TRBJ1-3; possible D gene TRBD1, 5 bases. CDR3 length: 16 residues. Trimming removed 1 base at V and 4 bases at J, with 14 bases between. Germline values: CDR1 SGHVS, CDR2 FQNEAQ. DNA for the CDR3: TGTGCCAGCAGCTTAGATGGACACGGCCTCGGAAACACCATATATTTT. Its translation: CASSLDGHGLGNTIYF.